This TCR beta chain was identified during a study of vaccination effects on CD4 cells after COVID-19 (dated by TCRdb to the early 2020s). Describing the broader study: In the ViraFEST assay, PBMC were stimulated with viral peptide pools, and TCR sequencing was then used to find antigen-specific CD4+ T cell clonotypes based on their expansion. Each participant got two doses of an mRNA SARS-CoV-2 vaccine, either BNT162b2 or mRNA-1273. Roughly 1.9 million PBMC per well were cultured with about 9 ug/ml peptides in IMDM containing 5% human AB serum, 8.5 to 10 IU/ml IL-2 and gentamicin. The study compared SARS-CoV-2 spike-specific CD4+ TCR repertoires before and after mRNA vaccination in COVID-19 convalescent patients and infection-naive vaccine recipients. Altogether, approximately 10 COVID-19 convalescent patients and a handful of SARS-CoV-2-naive healthy vaccine recipients made up the full study. In the study, cultures from other donors were sequenced using the Oncomine TCR Beta short-read assay on an Illumina iSeq 100.

As to this clone: The target of this receptor is not known. The record has no base qualities; no much larger clone is one base away.

Libraries were prepared through the immunoSEQ multiplex PCR assay. TCR beta CDR3 sequencing was performed on DNA from the cultured, isolated CD4+ T cells. For the original study's pipeline: The analysis removed non-productive TCR sequences, trimmed reads to the CDR3 region, and retained only CDR3s that were 7 or more amino acids long. Antigen-specific clonotypes were identified with the MANAFEST web app by comparing expansion in peptide wells against reference cultures. For clones to be considered positive, expansion at FDR<0.05 versus reference and all other wells, an odds ratio above 5, and a frequency above 0.1% in two replicate wells were required. Cross-reactive clonotypes were defined as significantly expanded in SARS-CoV-2 spike wells and in at least one common cold coronavirus spike condition. Levenshtein distance calculated with the stringdist R package was used to assess CDR3 similarity, and unrooted trees were constructed with ape in R 3.6.1. This is the immuneACCESS table as TCRdb keeps it, with only in-frame sequences that have V and J called. A part of the clones is gone; compared with another copy, unresolved V genes explain less than half, and the rest is unexplained. V and J calls and clone size follow that table, whereas D and trimming were derived from the DNA. The sample has about 38,000 clones on record, 82% of them singletons. In total, the top ten clones hold nearly 3% of the sample.

After around 10 days of culture, CD4+ T cells were isolated with the EasySep CD4+ T cell isolation kit. Healthy vaccine recipients had no prior SARS-CoV-2 infection, confirmed by negative nucleocapsid antibodies before and after vaccination. On days 3 and 7, half of the culture medium was replaced with fresh IL-2-containing medium. Each peptide stimulation condition was cultured in triplicate wells unless otherwise noted. PBMC were separated from whole blood using Ficoll-Paque Plus gradient centrifugation and were then either cryopreserved at -140C or used fresh. Genomic DNA was extracted from cultured CD4+ T cells with the QIAamp micro DNA kit. Overall study results and their limits: In healthy vaccine recipients, vaccine-induced clones were almost all SARS-CoV-2 mono-reactive, with only 1 of 255 cross-reactive with common cold coronaviruses. The study was limited by a small number of convalescent patients, and early post-infection timepoints were lacking. Marked clonal contraction was observed in both infection-induced and vaccine-induced clones at late post-vaccination timepoints, consistent with waning T cell responses.

Cut back by 8 bases and 2 bases, the V and J ends lie 13 bases apart. Including the terminal cysteine and phenylalanine, the CDR3 comprises 15 residues. Of all the DNA, just the CDR3 is kept, 45 bases in frame from base 1. CDR1 and CDR2, looked up from the germline V gene, are SNHLY and FYNNEI. The TCR originated in a human donor who received a COVID-19 vaccine. This receptor chain uses TRBV2 and TRBJ2-6; TRBD2 is a weak D gene call, 6 bases matching. The sequencing used CD4+ T cells from PBMCs cultured without peptide, collected before COVID-19 vaccination. The CDR3 has the sequence CASGGRSAGANVLTF. The sequenced DNA: TGTGCCAGCGGGGGGAGATCGGCTGGGGCCAACGTCCTGACTTTC.